One and the same sample provided the 18 T cell receptor beta chains below, sequenced in a study of CD8+CD57+ T cells in acquired aplastic anemia. CDR3 and TCR beta VDJ profiling relied on genomic DNA as the template. Via MiXCR, TCRdb re-called the reads, giving one row per CDR3 protein. Here the sample spans about 220,000 distinct CDR3 sequences, 30% to 35% being singletons. The sequenced material came from sorted CD4+, CD8+, or CD8+CD57+ T cells (not recorded which) from PBMCs. These receptors were collected from a human donor in good health, serving as a control.

There are a few counts of this clonotype. A much larger clonotype is one base distant, so this may be a read error. The chain uses TRBV20-1 and TRBJ2-1, with TRBD2 identical over 8 bases. The CDR3 loop spans 14 amino acids. Germline V gene lookup returns CDR1 DFQATT and CDR2 SNEGSKA (reference sequence). CDR3 sequence reads: CSAKDPSGLHEQLF. CDR3 DNA: TGCAGTGCCAAAGACCCTAGCGGGTTGCATGAGCAGCTCTTC.

This clonotype has at least ten counts. The chain employs TRBV20-1 and TRBJ2-3; D may be TRBD2 (6 bases). This CDR3 is built from 15 residues. CDR1 and CDR2 (germline): DFQATT, SNEGSKA (reference sequence). Deletions cut 3 bases from V and 5 bases from J, with 18 bases between. This CDR3 reads CSARGDSGAGDTQYF. CDR3 bases: TGCAGTGCTAGGGGTGATAGCGGTGCCGGAGATACGCAGTATTTT.

This clonotype was picked up many times. The CDR3 here is CASSLVRDTYSNQPQHF. CDR3 coding DNA: TGTGCCAGCAGCTTAGTCCGGGACACCTATAGCAATCAGCCCCAGCATTTT. V gene TRBV11-1 combines with J gene TRBJ1-5, with D tentatively TRBD1 (6 bases). Trimming shortened V by 1 base and J by 0 bases, and 13 bases separated the two germline ends. The germline V gene has CDR1 SGHAT and CDR2 FQDESV (reference sequence). The CDR3 covers 17 residues.

This clonotype has only one observation. This chain links TRBV7-8 with TRBJ1-1; 8 nucleotides match TRBD1. The V segment lost 5 bases and the J segment 5 bases; nucleotides outside the gene matches: 4. Germline CDR1 and CDR2: SGHVS and FQNEAQ. This CDR3 spans 13 amino acids. CDR3 sequence reads: CASSKDRATEAFF. CDR3 nucleotide sequence: TGTGCCAGCAGCAAGGACAGGGCGACTGAAGCTTTCTTT.

This sequence joins TRBV10-3 and TRBJ1-2; D gene uncertain. V shed 7 bases and J shed 5 bases, with 14 bases lying between them. The CDR3 extends over 13 amino acids. CDR1 and CDR2 (germline): ENHRY, SYGVKD. In nucleotides, the CDR3 is TGTGCCATCAAGAGCGGGCCCTCTTATGGCTACACCTTC. It encodes CAIKSGPSYGYTF.

This clonotype was counted only a few times. The chain carries TRBV12-3 or TRBV12-4 and TRBJ1-2; D is perhaps TRBD1 (6 bases). The ends were cut back, 5 bases at V and 7 bases at J, with 23 bases in the middle. This CDR3 spans 16 amino acids. In nucleotides, the CDR3 is TGTGCCAGCAGTCAAAGGGGGGGCACATGGGCGGGTGGCTACACCTTC. Amino acids: CASSQRGGTWAGGYTF.

The chain couples TRBV12-3 or TRBV12-4 to TRBJ2-1; D gene ambiguous. Trimming cost V 5 bases and J 10 bases, with 12 bases left between them. The CDR3 length is 12 residues. The CDR3, as DNA: TGTGCCAGCAGTCGGTCCCTACTGGAGCAGTTCTTC. Its protein product is CASSRSLLEQFF.

This clonotype was found a few times. This may come from a read error, since a much larger clone is one base off. The chain links TRBV20-1 to TRBJ1-2; 8 nucleotides align to TRBD1. This CDR3 is 14 amino acids long. Per the germline V gene, CDR1 is DFQATT and CDR2 is SNEGSKA (reference sequence). The CDR3 region is CGAITGTGGYGYTF. The CDR3, as DNA: TGCGGTGCGATAACTGGGACAGGAGGGTATGGCTACACCTTC.

This clonotype was recorded at least ten times. The chain links TRBV24-1 to TRBJ2-1; D possibly corresponds to TRBD2 (6 bases). The CDR3 covers 14 residues. The V gene's germline CDR1 is KGHDR and CDR2 SFDVKD. V was clipped by 2 bases and J by 10 bases, with 14 bases between them. CDR3 sequence reads: CATSDSGESEEQFF. As DNA, the CDR3 is TGTGCCACCAGTGATTCGGGGGAATCGGAGGAGCAGTTCTTC.

The rearrangement joins TRBV4-1 to TRBJ2-5; D might be TRBD1 (6 bases). Between the trimmed V and J ends, which lost 4 bases and 4 bases, there was a span of 13 bases. This CDR3 region has 14 residues. Germline CDR1 MGHRA, CDR2 YSYEKL. The CDR3 DNA reads as TGCGCCAGCAGCCGTACTCAGGGGTTAGAGACCCAGTACTTC. Its translation is CASSRTQGLETQYF.

The V gene is TRBV11-2, the J gene TRBJ2-3; 10 nucleotides line up with TRBD2. V shed 5 bases, J shed 3 bases, and the junction held 14 bases outside the gene matches. CDR3 length equals 18 residues. Germline assignment: CDR1 SGHAT and CDR2 FQNNGV. CDR3 loop: CASSARGSTSGETDTQYF. Written as DNA, the CDR3 is TGTGCCAGCAGCGCGAGAGGTTCTACTAGCGGGGAAACAGATACGCAGTATTTT.

This clonotype was recorded many times. This chain joins TRBV7-3 and TRBJ1-1; tentatively, D is TRBD1 (5 bases). CDR3 length: 13 residues. Per the germline V gene, CDR1 is SGHTA and CDR2 is FQGTGA. V dropped 1 base and J dropped 5 bases, with 8 bases sitting between them. This CDR3 is CASSLRGGTEAFF. CDR3 DNA sequence: TGTGCCAGCAGCTTAAGGGGGGGGACTGAAGCTTTCTTT.

The V and J genes are TRBV10-3 and TRBJ1-5, with D hard to call. Trimming cost V 5 bases and J 3 bases, with 11 bases left between them. Germline-derived CDR1 and CDR2 are ENHRY and SYGVKD. The CDR3 sequence is 14 residues long. CDR3 nucleotides: TGTGCCATCAGTTCGGACGCTCACAATCAGCCCCAGCATTTT. Protein: CAISSDAHNQPQHF.

A note on this clonotype: A clone one base away is much larger, so this may be a read error. The chain recombines TRBV5-1 with TRBJ2-5; D is uncertain. Per the germline V gene, CDR1 is SGHRS and CDR2 is YFSETQ. The length of the CDR3 is 13 residues. Trimming shortened V by 2 bases and J by 2 bases, and 7 bases separated the two germline ends. This chain's CDR3 is CASSLLRQETQYF. CDR3 bases: TGCGCCAGCAGCTTACTACGACAAGAGACCCAGTACTTC.

The table lists this clonotype with many counts. The genes are TRBV20-1 and TRBJ2-7, with D perhaps matching TRBD2 (5 bases). Trimming left V 2 bases short and J 4 bases short, with 9 bases between. The CDR3 covers 12 residues. Germline V gene sequence: CDR1 DFQATT, CDR2 SNEGSKA (reference sequence). The CDR3 bases are TGCAGTGCTAGACGGGGATTTTACGAGCAGTACTTC. Residues: CSARRGFYEQYF.

This chain joins TRBV20-1 and TRBJ1-1; D remains unclear. CDR3 length: 14 amino acids. Trimming shortened V by 0 bases and J by 0 bases, and 8 bases separated the two germline ends. Germline CDR1 DFQATT, CDR2 SNEGSKA (reference sequence). The CDR3 loop is CSAREGGVNTEAFF. The CDR3 region has the DNA TGCAGTGCTAGAGAGGGCGGAGTGAACACTGAAGCTTTCTTT.

The chain couples TRBV7-2 to TRBJ1-2; D remains ambiguous. The CDR3 length is 14 residues. V gave up 5 bases and J gave up 4 bases, with 14 bases separating them. Germline lookup yields CDR1 SGHTA and CDR2 FQGNSA. Written as DNA, the CDR3 is TGTGCCAGCAGCCCCTATTTACGGGGCTATGGCTACACCTTC. Protein product: CASSPYLRGYGYTF.

This clonotype was seen just once. The J gene is TRBJ2-1, the V gene TRBV29-1, with 10 bases aligning to TRBD2. The CDR3 has 13 amino acids. Germline CDR1 and CDR2: SQVTM and ANQGSEA. V dropped 4 bases and J dropped 8; count of bases not matched to a gene: 5. In DNA, the CDR3 is TGCAGCGTTGTCAGCGGGAGGGAGGATGAGCAGTTCTTC. This translates into CSVVSGREDEQFF.